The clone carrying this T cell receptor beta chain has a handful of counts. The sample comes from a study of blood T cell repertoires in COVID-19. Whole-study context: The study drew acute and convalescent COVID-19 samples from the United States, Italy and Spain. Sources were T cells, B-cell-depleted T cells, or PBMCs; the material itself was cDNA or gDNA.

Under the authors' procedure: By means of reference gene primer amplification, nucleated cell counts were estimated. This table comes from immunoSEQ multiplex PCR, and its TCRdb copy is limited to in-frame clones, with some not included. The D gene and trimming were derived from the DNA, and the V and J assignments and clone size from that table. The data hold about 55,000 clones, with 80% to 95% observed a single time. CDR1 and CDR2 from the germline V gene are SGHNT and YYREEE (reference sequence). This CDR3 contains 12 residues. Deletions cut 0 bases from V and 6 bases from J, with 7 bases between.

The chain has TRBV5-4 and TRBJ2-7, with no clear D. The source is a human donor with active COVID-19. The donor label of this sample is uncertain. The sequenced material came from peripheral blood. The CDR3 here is CASSLDASEQYV. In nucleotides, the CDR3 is TGTGCCAGCAGCTTGGACGCGTCCGAGCAGTACGTC.